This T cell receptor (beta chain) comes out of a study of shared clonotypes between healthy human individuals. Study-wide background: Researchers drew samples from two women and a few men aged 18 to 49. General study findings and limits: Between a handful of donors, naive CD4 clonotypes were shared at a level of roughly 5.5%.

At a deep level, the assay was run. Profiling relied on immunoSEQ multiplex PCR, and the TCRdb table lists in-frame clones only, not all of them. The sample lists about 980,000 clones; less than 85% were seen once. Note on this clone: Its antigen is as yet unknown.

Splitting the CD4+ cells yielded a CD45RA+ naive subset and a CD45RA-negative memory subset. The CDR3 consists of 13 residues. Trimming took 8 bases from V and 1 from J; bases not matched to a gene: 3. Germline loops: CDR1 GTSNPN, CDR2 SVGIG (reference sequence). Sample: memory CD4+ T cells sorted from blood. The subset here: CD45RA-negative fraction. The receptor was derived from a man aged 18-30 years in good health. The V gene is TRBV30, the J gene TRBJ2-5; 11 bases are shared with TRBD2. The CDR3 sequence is CAGSGGVQETQYF. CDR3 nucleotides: TGTGCCGGTAGCGGGGGGGTCCAAGAGACCCAGTACTTC.